The 30 T cell receptor beta chains given below trace back to one sample, sequenced in a study of lymphopenia after photon versus proton radiotherapy (dated by TCRdb to about 2019). The library was produced with the immunoSEQ multiplex PCR assay. TCRdb limited this immuneACCESS table to in-frame rearrangements with V and J called. A share of clones is missing; checked studies link under half to unresolved V genes, and the rest is unexplained. For this sample the table gives nearly 25,000 clones, of which roughly 85% were detected only once. The top ten clonotypes cover 21% of the sample. The source material was peripheral blood, sampled from a patient treated with proton-based radiotherapy. These receptor sequences come from a woman between 65 and 79 years old with pancreatic cancer.

V gene TRBV2 combines with J gene TRBJ2-7, with D perhaps TRBD1 (6 bases). Trimming removed 7 bases from V and 2 bases from J, with 18 bases in between. The CDR3 extends over 15 amino acids. Germline CDR1 and CDR2: SNHLY and FYNNEI. The CDR3 DNA is TGTGCCAGCAAGAGGGGCCGGGACACCACCTACGAGCAGTACTTC. Translation: CASKRGRDTTYEQYF. Full variable domain (remainder filled in from reference TRBV2 and TRBJ2-7): EPEVTQTPSHQVTQMGQEVILRCVPISNHLYFYWYRQILGQKVEFLVSFYNNEISEKSEIFDDQFSVERPDGSNFTLKIRSTKLEDSAMYFCASKRGRDTTYEQYFGPGTRLTVT.

The chain carries TRBV6-5 and TRBJ2-7; the D call may be TRBD1 or TRBD2 (5 bases each). Germline V gene lookup returns CDR1 MNHEY and CDR2 SVGAGI. This CDR3 has 15 residues. V lost 6 bases and J lost 3, with 18 bases in between. The CDR3 loop reads CASRATGTQGYEQYF. In DNA, the CDR3 is TGTGCCAGCAGAGCAACCGGGACGCAAGGCTACGAGCAGTACTTC.

The rearrangement uses TRBV5-4 and TRBJ2-1; TRBD1 agrees at 7 bases. V lost 4 bases to trimming and J lost 5 bases; unmatched junction nucleotides: 9. The CDR3 extends over 15 amino acids. Germline CDR1 is SGHNT and CDR2 is YYREEE (reference sequence). DNA of the CDR3: TGTGCCAGCAGCCCACAGGGGCAAGGTGACAATGAGCAGTTCTTC. It encodes CASSPQGQGDNEQFF.

This clone was observed a handful of times. The chain combines TRBV4-3 with TRBJ1-2; D is perhaps TRBD1 (5 bases). CDR3 size: 15 residues. Per germline, CDR1 LGHNA and CDR2 YSLEER. With 0 bases removed from V and 4 bases from J, the gap between germline ends came to 12 bases. The CDR3 sequence is CASSQDGRGGYGYTF. CDR3 DNA: TGCGCCAGCAGCCAAGACGGAAGGGGAGGCTATGGCTACACCTTC.

Only a few counts were recorded for this clone. The V call is TRBV19, the J call TRBJ1-5, with D possibly TRBD1 on 5 matching bases. The germline gives CDR1 LNHDA, CDR2 SQIVND (reference sequence). V dropped 6 bases and J dropped 3 bases, with 15 bases sitting between them. The CDR3 consists of 15 residues. The CDR3 is CASSLGGVTNQPQHF. In DNA form, the CDR3 reads TGTGCCAGTAGCCTCGGGGGGGTAACCAATCAGCCCCAGCATTTT.

The chain combines TRBV7-5 with TRBJ2-3; the DNA was not compared with TRBD1, the D call given in the table. TRBV7-5 is given as a pseudogene. This CDR3 has 16 amino acids. Written as DNA, the CDR3 is TGTGCCAGCAGCTTAGGGCAGGGGGCTGGCACAGATACGCAGTGTTTT. Translating gives CASSLGQGAGTDTQCF.

This chain links TRBV5-4 with TRBJ1-2; 10 bases agree with TRBD1. This CDR3 spans 16 amino acids. With V trimmed by 4 bases and J by 8 bases, 14 bases remained unmatched. CDR1 is SGHNT, CDR2 YYREEE, per germline (reference sequence). The CDR3 here is CASSRPQGQGHDGYTF. The CDR3, as DNA: TGTGCCAGCAGCCGTCCGCAGGGACAGGGGCATGACGGCTACACCTTC.

The CDR3 region has the DNA TGCAGCGTTAACCGGCGGGTAGGCTCCTACGAGCAGTACTTC. Encoded protein: CSVNRRVGSYEQYF. The chain carries TRBV29-1 and TRBJ2-7, with a tentative D call TRBD2 (5 bases). Germline CDR1 reads SQVTM; CDR2 reads ANQGSEA. CDR3 length equals 14 residues. Trimming left V 5 bases short and J 0 bases short, with 14 bases between.

This clone showed up just once. Germline is not matched at one junction end, which may reflect a read error. The chain has TRBV15 and TRBJ2-5, with TRBD1 identical over 10 bases. The DNA end favors TRBJ2-7, so the J call may be wrong. CDR1 and CDR2 (germline): LNHNV, YYDKDF (reference sequence). The CDR3 is made up of 15 amino acids. CDR3 in amino acids: CATSRVGQGSSEQYF. The DNA of the CDR3 is TGTGCCACCAGCAGAGTGGGACAGGGGTCCTCCGAGCAGTACTTC.

The gene calls are TRBV6-6 and TRBJ1-5; no reliable D call. The CDR3 has 13 residues. Germline V gene data show CDR1 as MNHNY and CDR2 as SVGAGI (reference sequence). Trimming pared 5 bases from V and 4 bases from J, leaving 9 bases between. The CDR3 spells CASSTSLNQPQHF. DNA for the CDR3: TGTGCCAGCAGTACTTCACTGAATCAGCCCCAGCATTTT.

This chain joins TRBV5-1 and TRBJ2-7, with TRBD1 identical over 9 bases. The CDR3 is made up of 15 amino acids. The germline CDR1 and CDR2 sequences are SGHRS and YFSETQ. V was clipped by 4 bases and J by 2 bases; unmatched bases: 7. CDR3 residues: CASSPVGQGTYEQYF. CDR3 nucleotide sequence: TGCGCCAGCAGCCCCGTGGGACAGGGAACCTACGAGCAGTACTTC.

In its sample, this clone was seen once. The rearrangement uses TRBV19 and TRBJ2-3; 12 bases are a match to TRBD2. Germline assignment: CDR1 LNHDA and CDR2 SQIVND (reference sequence). The length of the CDR3 is 17 residues. J lost 5 bases, V lost 5 bases, and 11 bases had no gene match. The CDR3 sequence: CASSLDLAGGPIDTQYF. In DNA form, the CDR3 reads TGTGCCAGTAGTCTCGATCTAGCGGGAGGGCCGATAGATACGCAGTATTTT.

This clone came up a few times. The chain links TRBV5-1 to TRBJ2-5, with 12 bases aligning to TRBD2. This CDR3 contains 14 residues. Germline assignment: CDR1 SGHRS and CDR2 YFSETQ. The ends lost 9 bases at V and 3 bases at J; junction bases unmatched: 6. DNA for the CDR3: TGCGCCACCCGGACTAGCGGGACCAAAGAGACCCAGTACTTC. Protein product: CATRTSGTKETQYF.

The CDR3 loop is CASSPTNVGTEAFF. The DNA of the CDR3 is TGTGCCAGCTCACCAACGAATGTGGGCACTGAAGCTTTCTTT. This chain joins TRBV18 and TRBJ1-1; no clear D. Between the trimmed V and J ends, which lost 2 bases and 4 bases, there was a span of 11 bases. The CDR3 runs to 14 residues. The germline gives CDR1 KGHSH, CDR2 LQKENI.

The genes are TRBV29-1 and TRBJ2-7; the D gene is possibly TRBD1 (6 bases). The CDR3 sequence is 11 residues long. Germline values: CDR1 SQVTM, CDR2 ANQGSEA. V lost 6 bases and J 0 bases, leaving 6 bases between the germline ends. The CDR3 region has the DNA TGCAGCGTGGGGGCCTCCTACGAGCAGTACTTC. Translating gives CSVGASYEQYF.

By share of the sample, this clone is medium-sized. The chain couples TRBV7-9 to TRBJ2-6; D ambiguous. The CDR3 covers 15 residues. Trimming stripped 3 bases from V and 3 bases from J, with 9 bases between. Germline V gene data show CDR1 as SEHNR and CDR2 as FQNEAQ (reference sequence). CDR3 sequence: CASSFFGFGANVLTF. CDR3 bases: TGTGCCAGCAGCTTCTTTGGCTTTGGGGCCAACGTCCTGACTTTC.

The gene calls are TRBV7-6 and TRBJ1-6, with D maybe TRBD1 (5 bases). CDR1 is SGHVS, CDR2 FNYEAQ, per germline. The CDR3 sequence is 14 residues long. Deletions cut 0 bases from V and 8 bases from J, with 8 bases between. The CDR3 region is CASSLARADSPLHF. In DNA form, the CDR3 reads TGTGCCAGCAGCTTAGCCAGGGCCGATTCACCCCTCCACTTT.

This sequence joins TRBV7-3 and TRBJ2-7; no definite D call. The V gene's germline CDR1 is SGHTA and CDR2 FQGTGA. The CDR3 has 12 residues. V dropped 4 bases and J dropped 6 bases, with 10 bases sitting between them. The CDR3 nucleotides are TGTGCCAGCAGCTCGTCGGGTGGCGAGCAGTACTTC. This gives the protein CASSSSGGEQYF.

The chain is built from TRBV6-4 and TRBJ2-1; 11 nucleotides align to TRBD2. CDR3 length: 15 residues. Germline V gene data show CDR1 as MRHNA and CDR2 as SNTAGT. The CDR3: CATGAGSGRVVEQFF. Written as DNA, the CDR3 is TGTGCGACCGGAGCCGGTAGCGGGAGGGTGGTTGAGCAGTTCTTC.

The chain combines TRBV5-4 with TRBJ1-5, with 9 bases identical to TRBD1. The V segment lost 2 bases and the J segment 3 bases; nucleotides outside the gene matches: 3. The CDR3 is 15 residues long. Per germline, CDR1 SGHNT and CDR2 YYREEE (reference sequence). CDR3 sequence (DNA): TGTGCCAGCAGCTTACAGGGGGCCAACAATCAGCCCCAGCATTTT. This encodes CASSLQGANNQPQHF.

The rearrangement joins TRBV6-1 to TRBJ1-3; D gene ambiguous. Trimming stripped 4 bases from V and 4 bases from J, with 17 bases between. The CDR3 has 16 residues. Looked up from germline, CDR1 is MNHNS and CDR2 is SASEGT. Here the CDR3 reads CASSGTGKAHGNTIYF. The CDR3 DNA sequence: TGTGCCAGCAGTGGGACCGGCAAGGCGCACGGAAACACCATATATTTT.

The chain carries TRBV30 and TRBJ1-1; D is unclear. Germline CDR1 GTSNPN, CDR2 SVGIG (reference sequence). V dropped 4 bases and J dropped 11 bases, with 14 bases sitting between them. The CDR3 runs to 11 residues. The CDR3 bases are TGTGCCTGGACTAGTCGCAGCGCCGCTTTCTTT. Translation gives CAWTSRSAAFF.

The rearrangement joins TRBV4-2 to TRBJ1-1; D is unclear. Trimming stripped 0 bases from V and 1 base from J, with 12 bases between. CDR1 and CDR2 (germline): LGHNA, YNFKEQ. The CDR3 consists of 16 residues. The CDR3 DNA is TGTGCCAGCAGCCAAGAGGTCGGGGATTCGAACACTGAAGCTTTCTTT. This codes for CASSQEVGDSNTEAFF.

This clone was counted between two and nine times. V gene TRBV6-5 combines with J gene TRBJ2-7; 8 nucleotides align to TRBD1. V lost 6 bases and J lost 4; bases outside the gene matches: 8. The CDR3 extends over 14 amino acids. CDR1 and CDR2 from the germline V gene are MNHEY and SVGAGI. The CDR3 sequence is CASSPDRDGYEQYF. The CDR3 region has the DNA TGTGCCAGCAGCCCGGACAGGGACGGTTACGAGCAGTACTTC.

This clone was counted once. V and J are TRBV15 and TRBJ2-1; 16 bases line up with TRBD2. J lost 9 bases, V lost 2 bases, and 7 bases had no gene match. The CDR3 loop spans 17 amino acids. Per germline, CDR1 LNHNV and CDR2 YYDKDF (reference sequence). The CDR3 is CATSRRGTSGRASEQFF. CDR3 DNA: TGTGCCACCAGCAGAAGAGGGACTAGCGGGAGGGCCTCTGAGCAGTTCTTC.

This chain connects TRBV30 to TRBJ1-6; no clear D gene. CDR1 is GTSNPN, CDR2 SVGIG, per germline (reference sequence). V was shortened by 3 bases and J by 13 bases, with 13 bases between the two germline ends. This CDR3 is built from 12 residues. The CDR3 region has the DNA TGTGCCTGGAGCAGACTCGGAGTCCCCCTCCACTTT. Its protein product is CAWSRLGVPLHF.

This chain uses TRBV14 with TRBJ2-7; 7 bases are shared with TRBD1. Germline V gene sequence: CDR1 SGHDN, CDR2 FVKESK. The length of the CDR3 is 16 residues. V lost 0 bases and J lost 2; bases outside the gene matches: 7. The CDR3 spells CASSQEWTGLPYEQYF. DNA for the CDR3: TGTGCCAGCAGCCAAGAATGGACAGGCTTACCCTACGAGCAGTACTTC.

J is TRBJ2-2 and V is TRBV5-1; tentatively, D is TRBD1 (6 bases). Germline V gene data show CDR1 as SGHRS and CDR2 as YFSETQ. Between the trimmed V and J ends, which lost 2 bases and 0 bases, there was a span of 11 bases. The CDR3 runs to 16 residues. CDR3 protein: CASSLGTLANTGELFF. CDR3 in DNA: TGCGCCAGCAGCTTAGGGACACTCGCGAACACCGGGGAGCTGTTTTTT.

The gene calls are TRBV19 and TRBJ2-1; maybe TRBD2 (5 bases). The germline gives CDR1 LNHDA, CDR2 SQIVND (reference sequence). This CDR3 region has 14 residues. The V gene lost 5 bases and the J gene lost 6 bases, with 14 bases spanning the gap. CDR3 residues: CASSLIMGSNEQFF. CDR3 in DNA: TGTGCCAGTAGTCTAATCATGGGGAGCAATGAGCAGTTCTTC.

CDR3 sequence: CASSLWTSGSNTGELFF. The DNA of the CDR3 is TGTGCCAGCAGTTTATGGACTAGCGGGTCAAACACCGGGGAGCTGTTTTTT. The chain carries TRBV28 and TRBJ2-2; 10 bases are shared with TRBD2. This CDR3 region has 17 residues. In germline, CDR1 is MDHEN, CDR2 SYDVKM. V lost 0 bases to trimming and J lost 2 bases; unmatched junction nucleotides: 3. Based on the CDR3 plus reference TRBV28 and TRBJ2-2, the full variable domain is DVKVTQSSRYLVKRTGEKVFLECVQDMDHENMFWYRQDPGLGLRLIYFSYDVKMKEKGDIPEGYSVSREKKERFSLILESASTNQTSMYLCASSLWTSGSNTGELFFGEGSRLTVL.